A single sample is the source of the 21 T cell receptor beta chains below, sequenced in a study of cytomegalovirus exposure and HLA in healthy donors. Generated by immunoSEQ multiplex PCR, the TCRdb table keeps only in-frame clones and is missing some. Counted here are about 240,000 clones, roughly 89% occurring once; the ten biggest clones make up approximately 2.5%. Material: PBMCs. These receptors all stem from a man between 18 and 35 years old in good health and CMV-seronegative.

The chain employs TRBV14 and TRBJ2-7, with a weak D call TRBD2 (5 bases). Germline V gene lookup returns CDR1 SGHDN and CDR2 FVKESK. V was cut by 0 bases and J by 6 bases, with 6 bases left in between. The length of the CDR3 is 12 residues. The CDR3 is CASSQDGLEQYF. The DNA of the CDR3 is TGTGCCAGCAGCCAAGACGGACTCGAGCAGTACTTC.

The chain combines TRBV5-1 with TRBJ1-6, with 8 bases that match TRBD1. CDR1 SGHRS and CDR2 YFSETQ come from the germline V gene. The V and J ends lost 1 base and 3 bases, in that order; junction bases with no gene match: 0. The CDR3 sequence is 15 residues long. CDR3 in DNA: TGCGCCAGCAGCTTGACAGGGGGCTATAATTCACCCCTCCACTTT. It codes for CASSLTGGYNSPLHF.

This sequence joins TRBV4-1 and TRBJ2-5, with 7 nucleotides matching TRBD2. This CDR3 has 15 amino acids. With V trimmed by 1 base and J by 5 bases, 7 bases remained unmatched. The V gene's germline CDR1 is MGHRA and CDR2 YSYEKL. The CDR3 reads CASSQGTSDGETQYF. The CDR3 DNA sequence: TGCGCCAGCAGCCAAGGCACTAGCGACGGGGAGACCCAGTACTTC.

This clone was observed once. The chain uses TRBV28 and TRBJ2-7, with D perhaps TRBD1 (7 bases). Germline CDR1 reads MDHEN; CDR2 reads SYDVKM. Deletions cut 2 bases from V and 4 bases from J, with 27 bases between. The CDR3 totals 19 residues. CDR3 bases: TGTGCCAGCAGTTTAGGCACCTTCTTAGACAGGGAGGACCCGTACGAGCAGTACTTC. This translates into CASSLGTFLDREDPYEQYF.

The V call is TRBV5-1, the J call TRBJ2-7; D may be TRBD2 (5 bases). The CDR3 spans 14 residues. V lost 0 bases to trimming and J lost 3 bases, with 10 bases between them. Germline V gene data show CDR1 as SGHRS and CDR2 as YFSETQ. The CDR3 coding sequence is TGCGCCAGCAGCTTGGTCGGAGGAATCTACGAGCAGTACTTC. Amino acid sequence: CASSLVGGIYEQYF.

A remark on this clone: Distinct nucleotide sequences in the sample also encode this CDR3. DNA of the CDR3: TGCGCCAGCAGCTTGGAGGGCAGGGGTTACACTGAAGCTTTCTTT. Protein product: CASSLEGRGYTEAFF. The chain uses TRBV5-1 and TRBJ1-1; maybe TRBD1 (6 bases). The V end was cut by 0 bases, the J end by 3 bases, with 12 bases between. Per the germline V gene, CDR1 is SGHRS and CDR2 is YFSETQ. The CDR3 is 15 amino acids.

V is TRBV19 and J is TRBJ2-4, with D possibly being TRBD1 (6 bases). Per germline, CDR1 LNHDA and CDR2 SQIVND (reference sequence). The CDR3 runs to 14 residues. V was trimmed by 8 bases and J by 2 bases, leaving 13 bases between them. Written as DNA, the CDR3 is TGTGCCAGTGGAAGGGGGACCACCAAAAACATTCAGTACTTC. It specifies CASGRGTTKNIQYF.

The chain employs TRBV23-1 and TRBJ2-1; the D gene is possibly TRBD2 (6 bases). TRBV23-1 is assigned to the ORF class and has an uncertain function. V lost 0 bases and J lost 1, with 7 bases in between. This CDR3 has 15 residues. CDR3 sequence reads: CASSQSEGSYNEQFF. The CDR3 coding sequence is TGCGCCAGCAGTCAATCGGAGGGGTCCTACAATGAGCAGTTCTTC.

J is TRBJ1-2 and V is TRBV18; no firm D call. V was pared by 5 bases and J by 8 bases, with 12 bases between. In germline, CDR1 is KGHSH, CDR2 LQKENI. This CDR3 has 12 amino acids. CDR3 in DNA: TGTGCCAGCTCATTCCGCGGCGAGGGCTACACCTTC. Its protein is CASSFRGEGYTF.

V and J are TRBV5-5 and TRBJ2-7, with unresolved D. The CDR3 covers 13 residues. The ends were cut back, 1 base at V and 3 bases at J, with 8 bases in the middle. CDR1 and CDR2 from the germline V gene are SGHKS and YYEKEE (reference sequence). CDR3: CASSLFQNYEQYF. CDR3 nucleotides: TGTGCCAGCAGCTTGTTTCAAAACTACGAGCAGTACTTC.

The chain recombines TRBV19 with TRBJ1-6, with D unresolved. CDR1 and CDR2 (germline): LNHDA, SQIVND (reference sequence). The V and J ends lost 5 bases and 8 bases respectively, with 13 bases between them. The CDR3 spans 14 residues. CDR3 coding DNA: TGTGCCAGTAGTCCGTGGCGGAGGGATTCACCCCTCCACTTT. Protein sequence: CASSPWRRDSPLHF. Together with reference TRBV19 and TRBJ1-6, the CDR3 gives the full variable domain: DGGITQSPKYLFRKEGQNVTLSCEQNLNHDAMYWYRQDPGQGLRLIYYSQIVNDFQKGDIAEGYSVSREKKESFPLTVTSAQKNPTAFYLCASSPWRRDSPLHFGNGTRLTVT.

The chain couples TRBV11-2 to TRBJ2-5, with D possibly being TRBD2 (5 bases). Trimming removed 3 bases from V and 4 bases from J, with 15 bases in between. The CDR3 runs 15 residues. The V gene's germline CDR1 is SGHAT and CDR2 FQNNGV. Here the CDR3 DNA reads TGTGCCAGCAGCTTTCTTGGTCTTGCGGGAGAGACCCAGTACTTC. Translated: CASSFLGLAGETQYF.

The J gene is TRBJ2-1, the V gene TRBV6-4; 10 nucleotides line up with TRBD2. The CDR3 extends over 15 amino acids. V shed 6 bases and J 9 bases; nucleotides not matched to a gene: 11. From germline, CDR1 is MRHNA and CDR2 SNTAGT. The CDR3 DNA reads TGTGCCAGCAGGCAGCGGGGGGGCCAGAGCGGTGAGCAGTTCTTC. As protein: CASRQRGGQSGEQFF.

V is TRBV9 and J is TRBJ2-7, with 7 positions matching TRBD2. J gave up 2 bases and V 0 bases, and 5 bases lay outside the gene matches. This CDR3 region has 15 residues. Germline V gene sequence: CDR1 SGDLS, CDR2 YYNGEE. The CDR3 DNA reads as TGTGCCAGCAGCGTAGCGGCTAGCGGACCCTACGAGCAGTACTTC. Translated: CASSVAASGPYEQYF.

This clone was detected only once. The chain joins TRBV2 to TRBJ2-7, with 8 bases lining up with TRBD1. V shed 7 bases, J shed 6 bases, and the junction held 8 bases outside the gene matches. Germline V gene sequence: CDR1 SNHLY, CDR2 FYNNEI. The CDR3 sequence is 13 residues long. The CDR3 reads CASNPRGPREQYF. For the CDR3, the DNA is TGTGCCAGCAACCCCAGGGGGCCTCGCGAGCAGTACTTC.

This rearrangement joins TRBV6-5 to TRBJ1-2; no definite D call. V gave up 4 bases and J gave up 8 bases, with 17 bases separating them. CDR1 and CDR2 from the germline V gene are MNHEY and SVGAGI. CDR3 size: 14 residues. CDR3 bases: TGTGCCAGCAGTTCCCAGGTGATTGGTTCCGGCTACACCTTC. This sequence encodes CASSSQVIGSGYTF.

The chain combines TRBV7-3 with TRBJ2-1; D ambiguous. CDR1 SGHTA and CDR2 FQGTGA come from the germline V gene. The CDR3 has 14 residues. The V end lost 5 bases, the J end lost 1 base, and 9 bases lay between the germline ends. The CDR3 DNA follows: TGTGCCAGCAGCCTGACGACTTCCTACAATGAGCAGTTCTTC. Amino acid sequence: CASSLTTSYNEQFF.

J is TRBJ2-4 and V is TRBV2; TRBD2 agrees at 7 bases. The junction had 2 bases not matched to a gene; V was cut back by 7 bases and J by 2 bases. The germline CDR1 and CDR2 sequences are SNHLY and FYNNEI. The CDR3 contains 13 residues. CDR3 sequence: CASTGTTKNIQYF. The CDR3 DNA reads as TGTGCCAGCACCGGGACTACCAAAAACATTCAGTACTTC.

The CDR3 DNA reads TGTGCCAGCACCTCGCGCTTACGCGGGGGGACCCCTGAAGAGCAGTACTTC. It is translated as CASTSRLRGGTPEEQYF. The chain links TRBV28 to TRBJ2-7; TRBD2 matches at 8 bases. The CDR3 runs 17 residues. Trimming removed 7 bases from V and 7 bases from J; junction bases left unmatched: 21. Looked up from germline, CDR1 is MDHEN and CDR2 is SYDVKM.

The rearrangement uses TRBV13 and TRBJ2-2; TRBD2 matches 8 bases. The germline V gene has CDR1 PRHDT and CDR2 FYEKMQ (reference sequence). With V trimmed by 4 bases and J by 2 bases, 6 bases remained unmatched. This CDR3 region has 16 residues. The CDR3 sequence: CASSSRTSRNTGELFF. In DNA form, the CDR3 reads TGTGCCAGCAGCTCCCGGACTAGCCGCAACACCGGGGAGCTGTTTTTT.

The chain joins TRBV11-2 to TRBJ2-7; TRBD1 might be the D (6 bases). The CDR3 runs to 14 residues. CDR1 is SGHAT and CDR2 is FQNNGV in the germline V gene. Between the trimmed V and J ends, which lost 5 bases and 6 bases, there was a span of 17 bases. The CDR3 DNA follows: TGTGCCAGCAGCGACCCCAGGGGATTGGGCGAGCAGTACTTC. It yields the protein CASSDPRGLGEQYF.